This T cell receptor beta chain was documented in a study of type 1 regulatory T cells. Study overall: This in vitro CD4 product, T-allo10, is enriched for Tr1 cells and alloantigen-specific.

Graft donor-derived T-allo10 cells were described as host-alloantigen-specific, anergic, and alloantigen-specifically suppressive. One entry per CDR3 protein, called by TCRdb with MiXCR from the reads. Of roughly 25,000 distinct CDR3 sequences in the sample, roughly two thirds are singletons; the top ten hold 12% to 15%. Concerning this clonotype: Its antigen remains unknown. At one boundary the junction diverges from the germline segment, which might be a read error.

The sequenced sample was cultured T cells, either the whole culture or a sorted T cell fraction (not recorded which). Regarding subset: Tr1-enriched cell product generated in vitro against host alloantigens. The sequence was obtained from a human donor in good health.

The CDR3 here is CSAVRDSQNQPQHF. The CDR3 DNA sequence: TGCAGTGCTGTCAGGGACAGTCAAAATCAGCCCCAGCACTTT. The chain uses TRBV20-1 and TRBJ1-5; 7 bases line up with TRBD1. Germline CDR1 is DFQATT and CDR2 is SNEGSKA (reference sequence). This CDR3 comprises 14 residues.